The TCR beta chain described here comes from a study of T-cell memory formation after mild COVID-19. Whole-study context: TCR clusters were mostly confined to one donor each.

Study results and caveats: Mainly CM and EM harbored the contracting CD4+ clones; mainly EMRA harbored the CD8+ ones.

The authors produced TCR alpha and TCR beta cDNA libraries with sample barcodes and UMIs by 5'RACE using constant-segment primers. TCRdb re-derived calls from the 5' RACE reads in MiXCR, one entry per CDR3 protein. The sample has under 450,000 distinct CDR3 sequences; more than 20% are singletons. The ends were cut back, 8 bases at V and 0 bases at J, with 19 bases in the middle. The V gene's germline CDR1 is SEHNR and CDR2 FQNEAQ (reference sequence). CDR3 length equals 16 residues. To note about this clonotype: Its specificity is unknown.

The sample comprised PBMCs or a T cell subset sorted from them (not recorded which). V and J are TRBV7-9 and TRBJ1-1; the D gene is possibly TRBD1 (6 bases). The clonotype comes from an adult woman who had mild COVID-19 (a few samples of this study predate the infection). Cell type and time point are not known. The CDR3 DNA is TGTGCCAGCCGGCAGGGGCCAGCCTACATGAACACTGAAGCTTTCTTT. This sequence encodes CASRQGPAYMNTEAFF. The whole variable domain, remainder taken from reference TRBV7-9 and TRBJ1-1, is DTGVSQNPRHKITKRGQNVTFRCDPISEHNRLYWYRQTLGQGPEFLTYFQNEAQLEKSRLLSDRFSAERPKGSFSTLEIQRTEQGDSAMYLCASRQGPAYMNTEAFFGQGTRLTVV.